This note documents a single T cell receptor beta chain sequence. Its antigen is currently unknown. This entry is derived from a study of PD-1 blockade in mismatch repair-deficient tumors. Looking at the study overall: Patients had about a dozen mismatch repair-deficient cancer types and were previously treated and progressing.

This CDR3 comprises 16 residues. Trimming took 0 bases from V and 6 from J; bases not matched to a gene: 7. Germline V lookup: CDR1 LNHNV, CDR2 YYDKDF (reference sequence). TCR sequencing covered three patients who responded to pembrolizumab. Study conclusions and caveats: Rapid post-treatment expansion, then contraction, generally preceding radiologic response, marked tumor-resident clones.

Libraries were prepared by immunoSEQ multiplex PCR; TCRdb keeps only in-frame clonotypes and omits some of them. There are approximately 79,000 clones in the sample; roughly 80% occur only once, and roughly 6% lies in the top ten. The TCR comes from an adult with mismatch repair-deficient cancer. This specimen consisted of peripheral blood, obtained 44 weeks after starting pembrolizumab. The V and J genes are TRBV15 and TRBJ2-1; 8 bases are a match to TRBD2. The DNA of the CDR3 is TGTGCCACCAGCAGAGATATTAGCGGGACCCGCAATGAGCAGTTCTTC. Translated, it gives CATSRDISGTRNEQFF.